The clone carrying this T cell receptor (beta chain) was found a few times. The antigen is not known. The entry originates in a study of vaccination effects on CD4 cells after COVID-19. Ahead of sequencing, the ViraFEST assay grew antigen-specific CD4+ T cells using viral peptide pools. With more than 9 days of culture completed, CD4+ T cells were isolated. Vaccine recipients, nucleocapsid antibody negative, had no prior SARS-CoV-2 infection. The culture medium for about 2 million PBMC per well included roughly 10 IU/ml IL-2 and 9 to 10 ug/ml peptides. The table came from immunoSEQ multiplex PCR; TCRdb's copy has only in-frame clones and leaves some out. This table holds around 55,000 clones, roughly 70% found once. The TCR originated in a human donor who received a COVID-19 vaccine. Sample: CD4+ T cells from PBMCs cultured with SARS-CoV-2 spike peptides, taken before COVID-19 vaccination.

For the CDR3, the DNA is TGTGCCAGTAGACAGGGGACAGCGGATGGCTACACCTTC. This codes for CASRQGTADGYTF. The chain uses TRBV19 and TRBJ1-2, with 7 bases matching TRBD1. This CDR3 contains 13 residues. CDR1 and CDR2 (germline): LNHDA, SQIVND (reference sequence). J was trimmed by 6 bases and V by 6 bases; bases with no gene match: 7.